The T cell receptor (beta chain) under discussion was sequenced for a study of blood T cell repertoires in COVID-19. Assay used: immunoSEQ multiplex PCR; TCRdb lists only in-frame clones, some missing. The sample holds nearly 90,000 clones, about 90% seen once. The CDR3 is 16 residues long. Looked up from germline, CDR1 is SGDLS and CDR2 is YYNGEE. J lost 6 bases, V lost 0 bases, and 6 bases had no gene match. The chain uses TRBV9 and TRBJ2-3; 11 bases fit TRBD2. The sequenced sample consisted of peripheral blood. This clonotype originated in an elderly man with acute or convalescent COVID-19. CDR3 sequence (DNA): TGTGCCAGCAGCGTAGGACTAGCGGGAATGGTGGATACGCAGTATTTT. The encoded protein is CASSVGLAGMVDTQYF.